Shown below are 25 T cell receptor beta chains from a single sample sequenced in a study of T cell repertoires and Cas9 in healthy adults. Using immunoSEQ multiplex PCR, the repertoire was profiled, and TCRdb retains in-frame clones only, with some absent. Counted here are over 11,000 clones, roughly nine tenths occurring once; the ten biggest clones make up 1.5%. Sequencing input: Tregs (CD4+, CD25+, CD127-, CD137-, CD154-) from PBMCs; culture status not recorded. The receptors here all came from a human donor in good health.

On this clone: Its ends do not fully match the called genes, so a read error is possible. Here the CDR3 DNA reads TGTGCCAGCAGACCTGATCCGACAGGGGGCATAGGGTTT. Translation gives CASRPDPTGGIGF. The chain couples TRBV7-2 to TRBJ2-3; 10 bases map to TRBD1. The CDR3 is made up of 13 amino acids. Germline CDR1 and CDR2: SGHTA and FQGNSA.

This sequence joins TRBV5-4 and TRBJ2-7, with D perhaps matching TRBD1 or TRBD2 (5 bases each). This CDR3 is 15 amino acids long. V dropped 0 bases and J dropped 2 bases, with 12 bases sitting between them. Germline values: CDR1 SGHNT, CDR2 YYREEE (reference sequence). CDR3 protein: CASSLVQGRAYEQYF. The CDR3 DNA is TGTGCCAGCAGCTTGGTCCAGGGACGCGCCTACGAGCAGTACTTC.

CDR3 in amino acids: CASSVGGNLNTEAFF. The DNA for the CDR3 is TGTGCCAGCAGCGTAGGAGGGAACCTTAACACTGAAGCTTTCTTT. The rearrangement uses TRBV9 and TRBJ1-1, with D unresolved. The ends were cut back, 0 bases at V and 2 bases at J, with 11 bases in the middle. The CDR3 extends over 15 amino acids. Germline V gene lookup returns CDR1 SGDLS and CDR2 YYNGEE.

The chain couples TRBV4-1 to TRBJ2-1, with D tentatively TRBD1 (5 bases). V shed 4 bases and J shed 6 bases, with 13 bases lying between them. CDR3 size: 14 residues. The germline V gene has CDR1 MGHRA and CDR2 YSYEKL. CDR3 in amino acids: CASSLDLGANEQFF. CDR3 nucleotide sequence: TGCGCCAGCAGCCTGGACCTTGGGGCCAATGAGCAGTTCTTC.

In DNA form, the CDR3 reads TGTGCCTGGAGACTAGTGGAGACCCAGTACTTC. This translates into CAWRLVETQYF. The chain combines TRBV30 with TRBJ2-5; weak D call: TRBD2 (5 bases). Looked up from germline, CDR1 is GTSNPN and CDR2 is SVGIG (reference sequence). CDR3 size: 11 residues. Trimming stripped 3 bases from V and 5 bases from J, with 7 bases between.

The DNA for the CDR3 is TGTGCCAGCAGCGTAGGTGGAGGGCCCCGACAAACCGGGGAGCTGTTTTTT. Its protein product is CASSVGGGPRQTGELFF. This chain links TRBV9 with TRBJ2-2, with D possibly matching TRBD2 (6 bases). Trimming removed 0 bases from V and 5 bases from J, with 17 bases in between. Per the germline V gene, CDR1 is SGDLS and CDR2 is YYNGEE. The CDR3 sequence is 17 residues long.

The chain links TRBV30 to TRBJ1-2; tentative D call: TRBD1 (6 bases). V shed 8 bases and J shed 4 bases, with 17 bases lying between them. This CDR3 is 13 amino acids long. Per the germline V gene, CDR1 is GTSNPN and CDR2 is SVGIG (reference sequence). This CDR3 reads CATDRKILYGYTF. The CDR3, as DNA: TGTGCCACAGACAGGAAGATACTCTATGGCTACACCTTC.

This chain joins TRBV19 and TRBJ2-5; no clear D. Trimming left V 3 bases short and J 5 bases short, with 16 bases between. The CDR3 has 15 residues. Germline V lookup: CDR1 LNHDA, CDR2 SQIVND (reference sequence). The DNA of the CDR3 is TGTGCCAGTAGTATCGGTTTGGGCCAGGCGGAGACCCAGTACTTC. Translation gives CASSIGLGQAETQYF.

This rearrangement joins TRBV6-5 to TRBJ1-3; D gene uncertain. Germline CDR1 reads MNHEY; CDR2 reads SVGAGI. This CDR3 region has 14 residues. V lost 0 bases and J lost 2, with 5 bases in between. The CDR3 sequence is CASSYSNAGNTIYF. The CDR3 nucleotides read TGTGCCAGCAGTTACTCGAATGCTGGAAACACCATATATTTT.

The chain joins TRBV19 to TRBJ2-2, with 11 bases that match TRBD2. There are 18 residues in the CDR3. With 3 bases clipped from V and 2 bases from J, the junction kept 8 bases outside the gene matches. Germline V CDR1 and CDR2: LNHDA, SQIVND (reference sequence). CDR3 bases: TGTGCCAGTAGTATCACTCTAGCGGGGGGACTTAACACCGGGGAGCTGTTTTTT. Its protein product is CASSITLAGGLNTGELFF.

This chain connects TRBV7-2 to TRBJ1-5, with D tentatively TRBD1 (5 bases). Trimming removed 6 bases at V and 4 bases at J, with 16 bases between. The CDR3 extends over 15 amino acids. From germline, CDR1 is SGHTA and CDR2 FQGNSA. Written as DNA, the CDR3 is TGTGCCAGCAGTCGGAGTCAGGGAGGAAATCAGCCCCAGCATTTT. Protein: CASSRSQGGNQPQHF. The full variable domain, completed using reference TRBV7-2 and TRBJ1-5, is GAGVSQSPSNKVTEKGKDVELRCDPISGHTALYWYRQSLGQGLEFLIYFQGNSAPDKSGLPSDRFSAERTGGSVSTLTIQRTQQEDSAVYLCASSRSQGGNQPQHFGDGTRLSIL.

The genes are TRBV27 and TRBJ1-6; D not certain. Germline-derived CDR1 and CDR2 are MNHEY and SMNVEV (reference sequence). The CDR3 sequence is 17 residues long. V gave up 5 bases and J gave up 0 bases, with 14 bases separating them. The CDR3 spells CASSPNGISSYNSPLHF. For the CDR3, the DNA is TGTGCCAGCAGTCCGAATGGGATAAGCTCCTATAATTCACCCCTCCACTTT.

This clone has just one count. V usage is TRBV11-1 and J usage is TRBJ2-3; D gene uncertain. Germline CDR1 and CDR2: SGHAT and FQDESV (reference sequence). The ends were cut back, 5 bases at V and 3 bases at J, with 12 bases in the middle. The CDR3 has 14 amino acids. CDR3 amino acids: CASSTRTSTDTQYF. The DNA for the CDR3 is TGTGCCAGCAGCACCCGAACTTCAACAGATACGCAGTATTTT.

DNA for the CDR3: TGCGCCAGCAGCTTGCTGGCTAGCGGGGGAACCACGGATACGCAGTATTTT. Encoded protein: CASSLLASGGTTDTQYF. The chain recombines TRBV5-1 with TRBJ2-3; 10 bases map to TRBD2. In germline, CDR1 is SGHRS, CDR2 YFSETQ. After removal of 1 base from V and 6 bases from J, the junction contained 11 bases not matched to a gene. There are 17 residues in the CDR3.

Only one count was recorded for this clone. The V and J genes are TRBV11-3 and TRBJ2-2; 9 positions match TRBD2. With 1 base clipped from V and 5 bases from J, the junction kept 2 bases outside the gene matches. The CDR3 is made up of 15 amino acids. Germline V gene data show CDR1 as SGHNT and CDR2 as YENEEA. CDR3 region: CASSLGLAETGELFF. In DNA form, the CDR3 reads TGTGCCAGCAGCTTAGGACTAGCGGAGACCGGGGAGCTGTTTTTT.

The V call is TRBV5-1, the J call TRBJ2-7, with D possibly matching TRBD1 (5 bases). Trimming shortened V by 0 bases and J by 4 bases, and 11 bases separated the two germline ends. The CDR3 contains 14 residues. Germline CDR1 reads SGHRS; CDR2 reads YFSETQ. CDR3 in amino acids: CASSLGTIMYEQYF. The CDR3 coding sequence is TGCGCCAGCAGCTTGGGGACAATAATGTACGAGCAGTACTTC.

The CDR3 region has the DNA TGTGCCAGTAGTATTAGGTTATTAAGCAATCAGCCCCAGCATTTT. Its protein is CASSIRLLSNQPQHF. The chain employs TRBV19 and TRBJ1-5; unclear D gene. Germline V gene lookup returns CDR1 LNHDA and CDR2 SQIVND (reference sequence). This CDR3 is built from 15 residues. Deletions cut 3 bases from V and 1 base from J, with 10 bases between.

V is TRBV6-6 and J is TRBJ1-2; TRBD1 matches 8 bases. This CDR3 is 14 amino acids long. Trimming removed 6 bases from V and 8 bases from J; junction bases left unmatched: 11. Germline V gene sequence: CDR1 MNHNY, CDR2 SVGAGI (reference sequence). The DNA for the CDR3 is TGTGCCAGCAGGGGACAGGCAATCCTCGGGGGCTACACCTTC. Translated, it gives CASRGQAILGGYTF.

The chain carries TRBV27 and TRBJ1-1, with 7 bases lining up with TRBD1. The junction had 9 bases not matched to a gene; V was cut back by 6 bases and J by 5 bases. Germline CDR1 MNHEY, CDR2 SMNVEV (reference sequence). CDR3 length: 14 amino acids. CDR3 bases: TGTGCCAGCAGATATACAGGGGTGGATACTGAAGCTTTCTTT. This encodes CASRYTGVDTEAFF.

V gene TRBV4-3 combines with J gene TRBJ1-2; D is unresolved. Germline V gives CDR1 LGHNA, CDR2 YSLEER. The CDR3 is 17 amino acids. V was cut by 0 bases and J by 4 bases, with 18 bases left in between. CDR3 in DNA: TGCGCCAGCAGCCAAGAAACTGGGCTAGGACGGAGCTATGGCTACACCTTC. It yields the protein CASSQETGLGRSYGYTF.

This chain links TRBV6-5 with TRBJ2-1; the match to TRBD1 covers 7 bases. V was pared by 2 bases and J by 7 bases, with 2 bases of the junction left unmatched. The CDR3 spans 13 residues. Germline V gives CDR1 MNHEY, CDR2 SVGAGI. The CDR3 is CASSYPRGNEQFF. DNA for the CDR3: TGTGCCAGCAGTTACCCCAGGGGGAATGAGCAGTTCTTC.

For the CDR3, the DNA is TGTGCCAGCAGTTTGCCGGGGACGGTCCAAGAGACCCAGTACTTC. Protein product: CASSLPGTVQETQYF. V usage is TRBV28 and J usage is TRBJ2-5; D is perhaps TRBD1 or TRBD2 (5 bases each). V dropped 3 bases and J dropped 1 base, with 12 bases sitting between them. Germline V CDR1 and CDR2: MDHEN, SYDVKM. CDR3 length: 15 amino acids.

This chain uses TRBV6-5 with TRBJ1-6; the D is unclear. The germline CDR1 and CDR2 sequences are MNHEY and SVGAGI. Trimming took off 5 bases at V and 7 bases at J, with 9 bases between the two ends. The CDR3 is 13 residues long. CDR3 sequence: CASSGRTNSPLHF. For the CDR3, the DNA is TGTGCCAGCAGTGGACGGACCAATTCACCCCTCCACTTT.

In its sample, this clone was seen a few times. The gene calls are TRBV15 and TRBJ2-3; tentative D call: TRBD1 (6 bases). CDR3 length: 18 amino acids. Trimming took off 1 base at V and 2 bases at J, with 19 bases between the two ends. In germline, CDR1 is LNHNV, CDR2 YYDKDF (reference sequence). CDR3 nucleotide sequence: TGTGCCACCAGCAGAGGTTTTTTTTTAGGACAGTCCACAGATACGCAGTATTTT. It codes for CATSRGFFLGQSTDTQYF. The whole variable domain, remainder taken from reference TRBV15 and TRBJ2-3, is DAMVIQNPRYQVTQFGKPVTLSCSQTLNHNVMYWYQQKSSQAPKLLFHYYDKDFNNEADTPDNFQSRRPNTSFCFLDIRSPGLGDTAMYLCATSRGFFLGQSTDTQYFGPGTRLTVL.

V gene TRBV5-5 combines with J gene TRBJ1-6, with unresolved D. The CDR3 is 16 amino acids. V was clipped by 1 base and J by 9 bases, with 17 bases between them. CDR1 is SGHKS, CDR2 YYEKEE, per germline (reference sequence). The CDR3 is CASSLRFTGRVSPLHF. The CDR3 DNA reads as TGTGCCAGCAGCTTGCGGTTTACGGGTAGGGTTTCACCCCTCCACTTT.